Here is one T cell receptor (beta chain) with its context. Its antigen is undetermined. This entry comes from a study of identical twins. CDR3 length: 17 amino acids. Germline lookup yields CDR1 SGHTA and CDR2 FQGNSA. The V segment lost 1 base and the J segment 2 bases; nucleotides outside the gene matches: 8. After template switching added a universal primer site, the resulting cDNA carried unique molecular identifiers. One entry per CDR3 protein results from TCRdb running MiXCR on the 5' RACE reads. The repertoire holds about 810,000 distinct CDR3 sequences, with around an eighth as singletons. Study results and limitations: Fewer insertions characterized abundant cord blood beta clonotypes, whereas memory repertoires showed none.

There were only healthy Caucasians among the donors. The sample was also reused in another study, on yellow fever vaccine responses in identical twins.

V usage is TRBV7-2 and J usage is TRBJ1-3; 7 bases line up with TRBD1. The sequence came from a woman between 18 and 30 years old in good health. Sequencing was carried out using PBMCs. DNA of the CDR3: TGTGCCAGCAGCTTAGTGGTCGGTCAGGGGGCTGGAAACACCATATATTTT. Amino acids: CASSLVVGQGAGNTIYF.